This is a list of T cell receptor beta chains from one sample in a study of spatial heterogeneity in lung cancer. MiXCR, run by TCRdb on the 5' RACE reads, gives a single entry per CDR3 protein. The table has around 92,000 distinct CDR3 sequences, approximately 12% seen once. The input for sequencing was PBMCs, taken at surgery. These receptors originate from a male donor with early-stage non-small cell lung cancer. CDR3s include the opening cysteine and the closing phenylalanine or tryptophan. The D gene is left open where the match is weak. A row's size may be missing; if present it is once, few, many or a size class.

>TRBV5-4|NA|TRBJ2-7|NA
TGTGCCAGCAGCTCAGAATCGGGCCTTCGGGAGCAGTACTTC
CASSSESGLREQYF
>TRBV18|TRBD2|TRBJ2-1|few
TGTGCCAGCGCCCCTAGCGGGAGGGGCAATGAGCAGTTCTTC
CASAPSGRGNEQFF
>TRBV2|TRBD2|TRBJ2-5|few
TGTGCCAGGGGAACTAGCGGGGGAGTTACGACCCAGTACTTC
CARGTSGGVTTQYF
>TRBV28|NA|TRBJ2-6|few
TGTGCCAGCAGTTTTTTATCCATCTCTGGGGCCAACGTCCTGACTTTC
CASSFLSISGANVLTF
>TRBV29-1|TRBD2|TRBJ2-7|NA
TGCAGCGTTGTTAGGGGGCTCCTAGCGGGAGCCGGCGAGCAGTACTTC
CSVVRGLLAGAGEQYF
>TRBV18|NA|TRBJ1-3|few
TGTGCCAGCTCACCAGGACAGATCAGCTCTGGAAACACCATATATTTT
CASSPGQISSGNTIYF
>TRBV10-2|NA|TRBJ1-4|few
TGCGCCAGCAGTGAAAGTCGAGGTTCAACTAATGAAAAACTGTTTTTT
CASSESRGSTNEKLFF
>TRBV12-3/TRBV12-4|TRBD2|TRBJ2-5|NA
TGTGCCAGCAGTTTATCCGCGGGGGGAGGGACCCAGTACTTC
CASSLSAGGGTQYF
>TRBV12-3/TRBV12-4|NA|TRBJ2-6|few
TGTGCCAGCAGTTTTCAGGACAGCCCATCTGGGGCCAACGTCCTGACTTTC
CASSFQDSPSGANVLTF
>TRBV4-3|NA|TRBJ2-7|NA
TGCGCCAGCAGCCAAGTTTTCGGGACCTACGAGCAGTACTTC
CASSQVFGTYEQYF
>TRBV6-6|NA|TRBJ1-5|NA
TGTGCCAGCACCCCCCTGGACAATCAGCCCCAGCATTTT
CASTPLDNQPQHF
>TRBV5-5|TRBD1|TRBJ1-4|NA
TGTGCCAGCAGCCAACGGACAGGGGGGAATGAAAAACTGTTTTTT
CASSQRTGGNEKLFF
>TRBV6-6|NA|TRBJ2-6|few
TGTGCCAGCAGCCGTAACAGGGCGGATCCCGTCCTGACTTTC
CASSRNRADPVLTF
>TRBV5-6|NA|TRBJ1-5|few
TGTGCCAGCAGCTCACGAGGGGTTCGGAATCAGCCCCAGCATTTT
CASSSRGVRNQPQHF
>TRBV28|NA|TRBJ1-4|NA
TGTGCCAGCTCCCCAGCTGCAACTAATGAAAAACTGTTTTTT
CASSPAATNEKLFF
>TRBV12-3/TRBV12-4|TRBD2|TRBJ2-7|many
TGTGCCAGCAGTCCGACTAGCGGGGGGCGGTCGCAAGAGCAGTACTTC
CASSPTSGGRSQEQYF
>TRBV5-1|TRBD1|TRBJ1-1|NA
TGCGCCAGCCGACAGGGGGCTTCGGACACTGAAGCTTTCTTT
CASRQGASDTEAFF
>TRBV2|TRBD2|TRBJ2-3|NA
TGTGCCAGCAGAAGCGGAGGTTCTAGCGGGAGTTGGGCAGATACGCAGTATTTT
CASRSGGSSGSWADTQYF
>TRBV12-3/TRBV12-4|NA|TRBJ2-4|few
TGTGCCAGCAGCAAGGGGGGGATAGCCAAAAACATTCAGTACTTC
CASSKGGIAKNIQYF
>TRBV7-3|NA|TRBJ2-2|NA
TGTGCCAGCAGCTTAACGGGCACGAACACCGGGGAGCTGTTTTTT
CASSLTGTNTGELFF
>TRBV24-1|NA|TRBJ2-3|many
TGTGCCACCAGTGATCCGGACAGCGGGTTCACAGATACGCAGTATTTT
CATSDPDSGFTDTQYF
>TRBV19|TRBD1|TRBJ2-7|many
TGTGCCAGTAGTATTTTTTTGGACAGGGGTTTCTACGAGCAGTACTTC
CASSIFLDRGFYEQYF
>TRBV29-1|NA|TRBJ1-1|few
TGCAGCGTTGTCCTGAACACTGAAGCTTTCTTT
CSVVLNTEAFF
>TRBV7-2|NA|TRBJ2-1|many
TGTGCCAGCAGCTTCCAACGGGACAATGAGCAGTTCTTC
CASSFQRDNEQFF
>TRBV28|NA|TRBJ1-1|few
TGTGCCAGCAGTCCGGCAAGCGTGAACACTGAAGCTTTCTTT
CASSPASVNTEAFF
>TRBV29-1|NA|TRBJ2-7|NA
TGCAGCGTTTTAAAGGGGGACGTTGAGCAGTACTTC
CSVLKGDVEQYF
>TRBV7-9|NA|TRBJ1-2|NA
TGTGCCAGCAGCCCACCACTGGGTCGGGGCTACACCTTC
CASSPPLGRGYTF
>TRBV28|TRBD1|TRBJ2-7|NA
TGTGCCAGCAGTCTAACCGGGACAGGGGACGCCGAGCAGTACTTC
CASSLTGTGDAEQYF
>TRBV24-1|TRBD1|TRBJ1-5|many
TGTGCCACTGGACAGGGTAGGAGCAATCAGCCCCAGCATTTT
CATGQGRSNQPQHF
>TRBV15|NA|TRBJ2-2|NA
TGTGCCACCAGCAGAGACCCAACCGGGGAGCTGTTTTTT
CATSRDPTGELFF
>TRBV6-5|TRBD1|TRBJ2-2|few
TGTGCCAGCAACCCGGACAGGGGGACCGGGGAGCTGTTTTTT
CASNPDRGTGELFF
>TRBV5-1|TRBD1|TRBJ1-4|NA
TGCGCCGGCAGCCCGGACAGGTTGCCTGAAAAACTGTTTTTT
CAGSPDRLPEKLFF
>TRBV12-3/TRBV12-4|TRBD2|TRBJ2-1|many
TGTGCCAGCAGTCTACACCCCGGGACTAGCGGCAATGAGCAGTTCTTC
CASSLHPGTSGNEQFF
>TRBV14|NA|TRBJ2-7|few
TGTGCCAGCAGCCAGTTTCAGAGCTCCTACGAGCAGTACTTC
CASSQFQSSYEQYF
>TRBV5-5|NA|TRBJ2-1|few
TGTGCCAGCAGCTTGGGTTGGTCCCATCAGCAGTTCTTC
CASSLGWSHQQFF
>TRBV12-3/TRBV12-4|NA|TRBJ2-5|many
TGTGCCAGCAGTCCCGGATACCAAGAGACCCAGTACTTC
CASSPGYQETQYF
>TRBV7-3|NA|TRBJ2-1|once
TGTGCCAGCAGCTTACCGACCTCCTACAATGAGCAGTTCTTC
CASSLPTSYNEQFF
>TRBV20-1|NA|TRBJ2-1|many
TGCAGTGCTAGAGATGTAAGCTACTCCTACAATGAGCAGTTCTTC
CSARDVSYSYNEQFF
>TRBV6-2/TRBV6-3|NA|TRBJ1-1|few
TGTGCCAGCAAGGGGCTGAACACTGAAGCTTTCTTT
CASKGLNTEAFF
>TRBV28|NA|TRBJ2-1|many
TGTGCCAGCAGTTTAGCCGGAGTATCCTACAATGAGCAGTTCTTC
CASSLAGVSYNEQFF
>TRBV6-6|TRBD1|TRBJ1-1|once
TGTGCCAGCAGTTCGGACAGGATAAACACTGAAGCTTTCTTT
CASSSDRINTEAFF
>TRBV6-5|TRBD2|TRBJ2-5|many
TGTGCCAGCAGCCCGGGGGGGCAAGAGACCCAGTACTTC
CASSPGGQETQYF
>TRBV5-1|NA|TRBJ1-3|NA
TGCGCCAGCAGCTTGGGACAGAACTCTGGAAACACCATATATTTT
CASSLGQNSGNTIYF
>TRBV3-1|TRBD1|TRBJ2-1|NA
TGTGCCAGCAGCCAAGCGGGACAGGGATACAATGAGCAGTTCTTC
CASSQAGQGYNEQFF
>TRBV7-8|NA|TRBJ2-3|NA
TGTGCCAGCAGCACGCTGTCCGCCACAGATACGCAGTATTTT
CASSTLSATDTQYF
>TRBV4-3|NA|TRBJ2-7|once
TGCGCCAGCAGCCAAGAACAGGCTGGCAGCTACAAGCAGTACTTC
CASSQEQAGSYKQYF
>TRBV4-3|TRBD1|TRBJ2-3|NA
TGCGCCAGCAGCCAGGACCGCTCAGGGGGCGGCACAGATACGCAGTATTTT
CASSQDRSGGGTDTQYF
>TRBV2|NA|TRBJ2-5|NA
TGTGCCAGCGGTGTCCGCCAGGCCGGCATAGGGGAGACCCAGTACTTC
CASGVRQAGIGETQYF
>TRBV5-4|TRBD2|TRBJ2-1|few
TGTGCCAGCAGCTTAGGAGCGGGGAAATACAATGAGCAGTTCTTC
CASSLGAGKYNEQFF
>TRBV24-1|TRBD2|TRBJ2-3|NA
TGTGCCACCAGTGAGCTAGCGGGAGAAGATACGCAGTATTTT
CATSELAGEDTQYF
>TRBV7-6|TRBD2|TRBJ2-7|few
TGTGCCAGCAGCCCCGGCGGGGGGCTGGGGTCCTACGAGCAGTACTTC
CASSPGGGLGSYEQYF
>TRBV7-2|NA|TRBJ1-2|few
TGTGCCAGCAGCTTTGAAATTTCCAACTATGGCTACACCTTC
CASSFEISNYGYTF